This T cell receptor beta chain stems from a study of T cells in Graves' hyperthyroidism and ophthalmopathy. Study-wide results and limits: Blood samples included most of the expanded thyroid clonotypes exceeding 0.001.

As concerns this clonotype: Its cognate antigen is unknown. The germline gene is not matched at one end of the junction; a read error may be the cause.

It was RNA transcripts that yielded the amplified TCR beta CDR3 regions. First-round RT-PCR with HTBI primers amplified the TCR CDR3 region. Each CDR3 protein is one row after TCRdb ran MiXCR on the multiplex PCR reads. The profile shows about 590,000 distinct CDR3 sequences, over 12% of them singletons. The V gene's germline CDR1 is SGHRS and CDR2 YFSETQ. This CDR3 contains 14 residues. Sample: blood. The chain couples TRBV5-1 to TRBJ2-1; the D gene is possibly TRBD2 (5 bases). The receptor comes from a woman aged 18-29 years with Graves' ophthalmopathy. The CDR3 region is CASRLDWAYNEQFF. DNA for the CDR3: TGCGCCAGCAGATTGGACTGGGCCTACAATGAGCAGTTCTTC.